The next 15 T cell receptor beta chains were all read from a single sample in a study of blood T cell repertoires in COVID-19. Clones were read by immunoSEQ multiplex PCR, and TCRdb kept only the in-frame ones, dropping some. Of over 200,000 clones listed, about 84% are singletons. The sample comprised PBMCs or T cells enriched from blood (not recorded which). These receptors were obtained from a man aged 55 to 70 who had recovered from COVID-19.

This clone was seen more than once but under ten times. The V call is TRBV5-1, the J call TRBJ1-1; D not certain. CDR3 length: 14 residues. The V end lost 2 bases, the J end lost 2 bases, and 10 bases lay between the germline ends. Germline assignment: CDR1 SGHRS and CDR2 YFSETQ. The CDR3 region has the DNA TGCGCCAGCAGCTTTCGAGACACTAACACTGAAGCTTTCTTT. Protein: CASSFRDTNTEAFF.

This clone was seen only once. The rearrangement links TRBV6-1 to TRBJ1-2; D might be TRBD1 (6 bases). The CDR3 extends over 14 amino acids. The V end lost 7 bases, the J end lost 7 bases, and 19 bases lay between the germline ends. CDR1 is MNHNS and CDR2 is SASEGT in the germline V gene. CDR3 DNA sequence: TGTGCCAGCACCACCAGAACAGGGATCTTTGGCTACACCTTC. Its translation is CASTTRTGIFGYTF.

The genes are TRBV4-1 and TRBJ1-3; weak D call: TRBD1 (6 bases). The V end was cut by 0 bases, the J end by 3 bases, with 15 bases between. Looked up from germline, CDR1 is MGHRA and CDR2 is YSYEKL. CDR3 length: 17 residues. In nucleotides, the CDR3 is TGCGCCAGCAGCCAAGACACAGACAGGCTGAATGGAAACACCATATATTTT. Translation gives CASSQDTDRLNGNTIYF.

This chain uses TRBV12-3 or TRBV12-4 with TRBJ1-5; possibly TRBD1 for D (5 bases). The V and J ends lost 8 bases and 5 bases respectively, with 13 bases between them. There are 13 residues in the CDR3. The CDR3 DNA reads TGTGCCAGCGCTAAGGGGAGGTATCAGCCCCAGCATTTT. Protein product: CASAKGRYQPQHF.

The chain's CDR3 is CASSLEDPSSYEQYF. The CDR3 nucleotides read TGTGCCAGCAGCTTGGAAGATCCCAGCTCCTACGAGCAGTACTTC. This chain connects TRBV5-5 to TRBJ2-7; D uncertain. The V end was cut by 0 bases, the J end by 0 bases, with 10 bases between. The V gene's germline CDR1 is SGHKS and CDR2 YYEKEE (reference sequence). This CDR3 contains 15 residues.

The V and J genes are TRBV6-5 and TRBJ1-2, with 7 bases aligning to TRBD1. CDR3 size: 13 residues. Germline lookup yields CDR1 MNHEY and CDR2 SVGAGI. Trimming cost V 7 bases and J 9 bases; bases outside gene matches: 11. CDR3 sequence reads: CASTTTGILSYTF. CDR3 bases: TGTGCCAGCACCACGACAGGGATTCTGAGCTACACCTTC.

This chain uses TRBV27 with TRBJ1-1; D is perhaps TRBD1 (5 bases). The CDR3 runs to 16 residues. The V end was cut by 3 bases, the J end by 0 bases, with 14 bases between. The germline CDR1 and CDR2 sequences are MNHEY and SMNVEV (reference sequence). CDR3 sequence: CASSFSSGTVNTEAFF. The CDR3 DNA follows: TGTGCCAGCAGTTTCTCCTCCGGGACTGTGAACACTGAAGCTTTCTTT.

About this clone itself: Other DNA sequences within the sample encode an identical CDR3. The CDR3 loop is CASSSGKETQYF. For the CDR3, the DNA is TGTGCCAGCAGTTCAGGGAAGGAGACCCAGTACTTC. The V gene is TRBV28, the J gene TRBJ2-5, with D possibly matching TRBD1 (5 bases). This CDR3 spans 12 amino acids. Germline V gives CDR1 MDHEN, CDR2 SYDVKM. With 4 bases removed from V and 5 bases from J, the gap between germline ends came to 8 bases.

The chain carries TRBV29-1 and TRBJ2-5; 8 bases are a match to TRBD2. This CDR3 has 15 residues. Germline assignment: CDR1 SQVTM and CDR2 ANQGSEA. The ends lost 7 bases at V and 0 bases at J; junction bases unmatched: 10. CDR3 nucleotides: TGCAGCGGGGGGGCTAGCGGGCAGTACCAAGAGACCCAGTACTTC. It yields the protein CSGGASGQYQETQYF.

The chain employs TRBV5-1 and TRBJ2-2, with D unclear. Trimming left V 3 bases short and J 5 bases short, with 8 bases between. This CDR3 has 13 residues. CDR1 and CDR2 (germline): SGHRS, YFSETQ. Written as DNA, the CDR3 is TGCGCCAGCAGCTACTCTGCTACCGGGGAGCTGTTTTTT. This translates into CASSYSATGELFF. Variable domain in full (rest from reference TRBV5-1 and TRBJ2-2): KAGVTQTPRYLIKTRGQQVTLSCSPISGHRSVSWYQQTPGQGLQFLFEYFSETQRNKGNFPGRFSGRQFSNSRSEMNVSTLELGDSALYLCASSYSATGELFFGEGSRLTVL.

This clone was counted a few times. The gene calls are TRBV7-9 and TRBJ1-1; maybe TRBD1 (6 bases). The germline V gene encodes CDR1 SEHNR and CDR2 FQNEAQ (reference sequence). Trimming took off 1 base at V and 0 bases at J, with 18 bases between the two ends. This CDR3 comprises 18 residues. The chain's CDR3 is CASSLEYFGGSMNTEAFF. The CDR3 DNA reads as TGTGCCAGCAGCTTAGAGTATTTTGGGGGCAGCATGAACACTGAAGCTTTCTTT.

This clone was detected only once. The V call is TRBV4-3, the J call TRBJ1-1; 11 bases align to TRBD1. This CDR3 spans 16 amino acids. Germline V gene sequence: CDR1 LGHNA, CDR2 YSLEER. V dropped 0 bases and J dropped 6; count of bases not matched to a gene: 6. CDR3 loop: CASSQESRTGGSEAFF. Here the CDR3 DNA reads TGCGCCAGCAGCCAAGAGTCTCGGACAGGGGGCTCTGAAGCTTTCTTT.

V gene TRBV7-9 combines with J gene TRBJ2-3; 7 positions match TRBD1. This CDR3 region has 14 residues. Germline V lookup: CDR1 SEHNR, CDR2 FQNEAQ (reference sequence). The V and J ends lost 4 bases and 2 bases, in that order; junction bases with no gene match: 3. The CDR3 is CASSWDRDTDTQYF. CDR3 nucleotides: TGTGCCAGCAGCTGGGACAGAGACACAGATACGCAGTATTTT.

The rearrangement uses TRBV5-6 and TRBJ1-5; no definite D call. CDR3 length: 12 residues. Germline assignment: CDR1 SGHDT and CDR2 YYEEEE. V was shortened by 3 bases and J by 5 bases, with 6 bases between the two germline ends. Here the CDR3 DNA reads TGTGCCAGCAGCTCTTTCGATCAGCCCCAGCATTTT. Protein product: CASSSFDQPQHF.

The chain combines TRBV20-1 with TRBJ1-6; TRBD1 agrees at 7 bases. CDR1 and CDR2 (germline): DFQATT, SNEGSKA (reference sequence). The CDR3 is made up of 14 amino acids. V gave up 3 bases and J gave up 10 bases; unmatched junction bases: 9. The CDR3 reads CSASDNRGGSPLHF. As DNA, the CDR3 is TGCAGTGCTAGTGATAACAGGGGCGGGTCACCCCTCCACTTT.